The 18 T cell receptor beta chains in this list originate from one sample, sequenced in a study of blood T cells in healthy people across ages. It was with a sample-barcoded 5' primer and a J-beta primer mix that a second PCR of roughly 6 to 11 cycles was run. TCRdb ran MiXCR on the 5' RACE reads and lists one entry per CDR3 protein. The table lists over 1,500,000 distinct CDR3 sequences, about 49% of them singletons, with about 2.1% in the top ten. The sequenced material came from blood. The receptor set was obtained from a woman between 40 and 50 years old in good health.

At least ten counts were recorded for this clonotype. The chain combines TRBV4-2 with TRBJ2-3, with 10 bases fitting TRBD2. The CDR3 consists of 19 residues. Germline V gene data show CDR1 as LGHNA and CDR2 as YNFKEQ. V dropped 0 bases and J dropped 4; count of bases not matched to a gene: 13. CDR3 sequence reads: CASSQERSGGGLTPDTQYF. In DNA form, the CDR3 reads TGTGCCAGCAGCCAAGAGAGGAGCGGGGGGGGCCTCACACCAGATACGCAGTATTTT.

CDR3 protein: CATSDNRDYLSDEQFF. In nucleotides, the CDR3 is TGTGCCACCAGTGATAACCGGGACTACCTCTCCGATGAGCAGTTCTTC. V usage is TRBV24-1 and J usage is TRBJ2-1, with 7 bases fitting TRBD2. V gave up 3 bases and J gave up 8 bases; unmatched junction bases: 12. Germline values: CDR1 KGHDR, CDR2 SFDVKD. This CDR3 has 16 residues.

This chain connects TRBV28 to TRBJ2-7; 7 bases map to TRBD1. The CDR3 is 14 residues long. The V gene end was trimmed by 6 bases and the J gene end by 4 bases; junction bases not matched to a gene: 9. Germline values: CDR1 MDHEN, CDR2 SYDVKM. The CDR3 loop is CASRHRQGPYEQYF. In DNA, the CDR3 is TGTGCCAGCAGGCATAGACAGGGACCGTACGAGCAGTACTTC.

This sequence joins TRBV27 and TRBJ2-4; perhaps TRBD1 as D (6 bases). With the DNA end fitting TRBJ2-7 better, the J assignment may be wrong. In germline, CDR1 is MNHEY, CDR2 SMNVEV (reference sequence). This CDR3 spans 14 amino acids. The CDR3 region is CASSLAGVVSEQYF. CDR3 DNA: TGTGCCAGCAGTTTAGCAGGGGTCGTTAGCGAGCAGTACTTC.

This rearrangement joins TRBV9 to TRBJ2-1; the D gene is possibly TRBD2 (6 bases). The V end lost 0 bases, the J end lost 6 bases, and 13 bases lay between the germline ends. Germline V gives CDR1 SGDLS, CDR2 YYNGEE. CDR3 size: 15 residues. The CDR3 loop reads CASSVAGGVGNEQFF. The CDR3 nucleotides read TGTGCCAGCAGCGTAGCAGGAGGGGTCGGCAATGAGCAGTTCTTC.

V gene TRBV12-3 or TRBV12-4 combines with J gene TRBJ2-7, with D possibly being TRBD1 (6 bases). The CDR3 is made up of 15 amino acids. Trimming removed 6 bases from V and 3 bases from J, with 18 bases in between. The DNA of the CDR3 is TGTGCCAGCAGGGACTCTAGGGGGTCCTTCTACGAGCAGTACTTC. Protein: CASRDSRGSFYEQYF.

The V gene is TRBV6-1, the J gene TRBJ2-7, with TRBD1 identical over 8 bases. V lost 6 bases to trimming and J lost 3 bases; unmatched junction nucleotides: 10. CDR1 is MNHNS and CDR2 is SASEGT in the germline V gene. The CDR3 loop spans 15 amino acids. The CDR3 nucleotides are TGTGCCAGCAGCAAATTTAACAGGGGGAGCTACGAGCAGTACTTC. Translating gives CASSKFNRGSYEQYF.

The rearrangement links TRBV7-2 to TRBJ2-1; D possibly corresponds to TRBD2 (5 bases). Germline V lookup: CDR1 SGHTA, CDR2 FQGNSA. The ends were cut back, 5 bases at V and 4 bases at J, with 9 bases in the middle. The CDR3 is made up of 13 amino acids. The CDR3 loop reads CASSTRGYNEQFF. CDR3 in DNA: TGTGCCAGCAGCACCCGGGGATACAATGAGCAGTTCTTC.

The rearrangement uses TRBV29-1 and TRBJ2-1, with D perhaps matching TRBD2 (5 bases). Germline V gene data show CDR1 as SQVTM and CDR2 as ANQGSEA. The length of the CDR3 is 12 residues. V dropped 0 bases and J dropped 9 bases, with 9 bases sitting between them. The CDR3 DNA sequence: TGCAGCGTTGAAGAGGGAGTGAGTGAGCAGTTCTTC. The encoded protein is CSVEEGVSEQFF.

The chain combines TRBV20-1 with TRBJ2-1, with a weak D call TRBD1 (6 bases). TRBJ2-7 matches the DNA end more closely, so the J call is doubtful. This CDR3 is built from 17 residues. CDR1 is DFQATT and CDR2 is SNEGSKA in the germline V gene (reference sequence). The DNA for the CDR3 is TGCAGTGCTAGGTCCTACCAGGGGCGGGTTAACTACAATGAGCAGTACTTC. The encoded protein is CSARSYQGRVNYNEQYF.

Turning to this clonotype: A much larger clone is a single base away; this may be a read error. The chain is built from TRBV5-1 and TRBJ2-3, with D possibly TRBD1 on 5 matching bases. The J call may be mistaken, given a closer DNA end match to TRBJ1-5. The CDR3 consists of 17 residues. Germline CDR1 SGHRS, CDR2 YFSETQ. The CDR3 DNA sequence: TGCGCCAGCAGCTTGGGGGGACTGCTTTCTAGCACAGATACGCAGCATTTT. It specifies CASSLGGLLSSTDTQHF.

This chain connects TRBV7-3 to TRBJ2-4, with 12 nucleotides matching TRBD2. V dropped 5 bases and J dropped 3; count of bases not matched to a gene: 5. This CDR3 is 16 amino acids long. Germline CDR1 is SGHTA and CDR2 is FQGTGA. The CDR3 DNA follows: TGTGCCAGCAGCCTCGGACTAGCGGGGAGCAAAAACATTCAGTACTTC. As protein: CASSLGLAGSKNIQYF.

CDR3 protein: CASSDAGDSYEQYF. The CDR3 DNA sequence: TGTGCCAGCAGTGATGCAGGCGACTCCTACGAGCAGTACTTC. V is TRBV25-1 and J is TRBJ2-7; D ambiguous. V was clipped by 3 bases and J by 0 bases, with 9 bases between them. Looked up from germline, CDR1 is MGHDK and CDR2 is SYGVNS. This CDR3 has 14 amino acids.

The chain joins TRBV27 to TRBJ2-7; D may be TRBD1 (5 bases). The CDR3 totals 15 residues. Germline values: CDR1 MNHEY, CDR2 SMNVEV (reference sequence). Trimming stripped 5 bases from V and 1 base from J, with 15 bases between. The CDR3 DNA reads as TGTGCCAGCAGTGCCTCAGGGTTACAATCCTACGAGCAGTACTTC. Encoded protein: CASSASGLQSYEQYF.

The chain links TRBV25-1 to TRBJ1-2; no clear D. Trimming removed 9 bases at V and 7 bases at J, with 3 bases between. There are 8 residues in the CDR3. Per the germline V gene, CDR1 is MGHDK and CDR2 is SYGVNS. The CDR3 nucleotides are TGTGCCAGTCCTGGCTACACCTTC. Its protein product is CASPGYTF.

This clonotype showed up many times. V usage is TRBV11-2 and J usage is TRBJ1-6; TRBD1 aligns across 7 bases. CDR1 is SGHAT and CDR2 is FQNNGV in the germline V gene. The length of the CDR3 is 16 residues. The junction had 4 bases not matched to a gene; V was cut back by 5 bases and J by 0 bases. The CDR3 DNA reads TGTGCCAGCAGCCCGACAGGGAGCTCCTATAATTCACCCCTCCACTTT. Translated, it gives CASSPTGSSYNSPLHF.

The chain is built from TRBV4-1 and TRBJ2-3; 7 nucleotides line up with TRBD2. Germline CDR1 and CDR2: MGHRA and YSYEKL. The CDR3 has 15 residues. V lost 6 bases, J lost 5 bases, and 11 bases stayed unmatched. The CDR3 loop is CASSPERGLQDTQYF. The CDR3 DNA sequence: TGCGCCAGCAGTCCTGAGCGGGGACTACAAGATACGCAGTATTTT.

In its sample, this clonotype was seen a few times. The rearrangement joins TRBV7-2 to TRBJ2-5, with a possible D match to TRBD2 (6 bases). There are 12 residues in the CDR3. Between the trimmed V and J ends, which lost 8 bases and 7 bases, there was a span of 14 bases. In germline, CDR1 is SGHTA, CDR2 FQGNSA. CDR3 DNA: TGTGCCAGCTCAGCGGGCGTCTCGACCCAGTACTTC. This gives the protein CASSAGVSTQYF. Variable domain in full (rest from reference TRBV7-2 and TRBJ2-5): GAGVSQSPSNKVTEKGKDVELRCDPISGHTALYWYRQSLGQGLEFLIYFQGNSAPDKSGLPSDRFSAERTGGSVSTLTIQRTQQEDSAVYLCASSAGVSTQYFGPGTRLLVL.